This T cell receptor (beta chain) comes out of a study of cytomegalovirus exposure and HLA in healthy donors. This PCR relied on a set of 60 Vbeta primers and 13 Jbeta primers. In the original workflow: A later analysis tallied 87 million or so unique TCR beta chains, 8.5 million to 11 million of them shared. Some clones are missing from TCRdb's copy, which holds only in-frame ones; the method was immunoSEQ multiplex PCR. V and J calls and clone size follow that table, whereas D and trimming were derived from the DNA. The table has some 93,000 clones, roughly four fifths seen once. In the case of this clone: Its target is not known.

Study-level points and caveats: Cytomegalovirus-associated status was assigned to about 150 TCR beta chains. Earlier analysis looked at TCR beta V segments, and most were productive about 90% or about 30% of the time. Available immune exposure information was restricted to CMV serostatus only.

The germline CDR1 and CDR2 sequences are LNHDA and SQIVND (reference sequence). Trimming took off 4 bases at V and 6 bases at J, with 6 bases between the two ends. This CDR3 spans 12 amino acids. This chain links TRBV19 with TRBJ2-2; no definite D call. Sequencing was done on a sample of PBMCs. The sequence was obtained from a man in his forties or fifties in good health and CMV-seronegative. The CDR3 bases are TGTGCCAGTAGTAAATCGGCCGGGGAGCTGTTTTTT. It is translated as CASSKSAGELFF.